The source of this TCR beta chain is a study of blood T cell repertoires in COVID-19. Study at large: Whether acute or convalescent, the COVID-19 samples came from the United States, Italy and Spain. The analysed material was cDNA or gDNA that came from T cells, B-cell-depleted T cells, or PBMCs.

As processed by the authors: Cell counts per sample came from amplifying reference gene primers. TCRdb keeps only in-frame clones here, not all; method: immunoSEQ multiplex PCR. V and J calls and clone size follow that table, whereas D and trimming were derived from the DNA. Of around 52,000 clones listed, 75% to 90% are singletons. The sample holds one count of this clone. A Seattle source enrolled patients during active infection and followed them longitudinally. Trimming took off 2 bases at V and 1 base at J, with 8 bases between the two ends. The CDR3 consists of 15 residues. Germline values: CDR1 MNHEY, CDR2 SMNVEV (reference sequence).

The sample consisted of peripheral blood. V usage is TRBV27 and J usage is TRBJ2-2, with TRBD1 as a possible D gene (6 bases). This clonotype originated in a woman older than 75 with COVID-19, enrolled during active disease. CDR3: CASSLQGRNTGELFF. CDR3 nucleotide sequence: TGTGCCAGCAGTTTACAGGGGCGGAACACCGGGGAGCTGTTTTTT.